This T cell receptor beta chain was profiled in a study of T cells in Graves' hyperthyroidism and ophthalmopathy. Overall study context: Any treatment followed the collection of peripheral blood at initial diagnosis.

Study-level results: Most clonotypes expanded in thyroid above 0.001 were likewise present in blood.

A NOSPECS grade of at least 4, a Clinical Activity Score of at least 3 and duration under 3 months were recorded in ophthalmopathy patients. The CDR3 has 15 residues. Germline CDR1 and CDR2: ENHRY and SYGVKD. Trimming removed 4 bases from V and 0 bases from J, with 10 bases in between. As regards this clonotype: Its target is not known.

RNA transcripts were the template for amplifying TCR beta CDR3 regions. First-round RT-PCR with HTBI primers amplified the TCR CDR3 region. TCRdb itself ran the multiplex PCR reads through MiXCR, one entry per CDR3 protein. The sample has about 300,000 distinct CDR3 sequences, approximately 18% seen once. The source material was blood. The clonotype originates from a man aged 45-65 years with Graves' ophthalmopathy. V is TRBV10-3 and J is TRBJ1-3, with D possibly TRBD1 on 6 matching bases. The CDR3 DNA sequence: TGTGCCATCAGTGGCCGGGGACACTCTGGAAACACCATATATTTT. This encodes CAISGRGHSGNTIYF.